This T cell receptor beta chain was observed in a study of a mutant IDH1 vaccine in newly diagnosed glioma. Turning to the study itself: The study gave patients eight vaccinations in weeks 1, 3, 5, 7, 11, 15, 19, 23. Former treatment meant radiotherapy, temozolomide, or both; the majority had gotten both. Of treated patients, around 62% were men and roughly 38% women, averaging roughly 40 years. In some groups vaccination began 4-6 weeks post-radiotherapy; others received it with temozolomide.

Some clones are missing from TCRdb's copy, which holds only in-frame ones; the method was immunoSEQ multiplex PCR. Of 25,000 to 35,000 clones in the sample, approximately 88% were seen once. The CDR3 spans 12 residues. V was trimmed by 9 bases and J by 2 bases, leaving 7 bases between them. From germline, CDR1 is LNHDA and CDR2 SQIVND (reference sequence). Stated time point: week 5, during vaccination. Each dose of the vaccine consisted of 300 ug of mutant IDH1 20-mer peptide, with topical imiquimod. A single count supports this clone. The antigen remains undetermined. The rearrangement uses TRBV19 and TRBJ1-4, with unresolved D. This specimen was PBMCs, taken from a glioma patient whose treatment included an IDH1 peptide vaccine. The source is a man aged 18 to 29 with glioma. The CDR3 is CASSLTNEKLFF. In DNA, the CDR3 is TGTGCCAGCTCATTGACTAATGAAAAACTGTTTTTT.